This TCR beta chain was retrieved from a study of spatial heterogeneity in lung cancer. Study as a whole: Alpha-chain detections were consistently fewer than beta-chain detections among the sequences.

The study tagged each TCR cDNA molecule with a unique molecular identifier. Each CDR3 protein is one row after TCRdb ran MiXCR on the 5' RACE reads. The sample comprises 45,000 to 65,000 distinct CDR3 sequences, more than 6.5% of which are singletons, and around 33% rests with the top ten. This sample's time point: blood at routine non-recurrence follow-up after resection. The study sequenced unsorted whole RNA from tumor, nontumor lung or frozen PBMC. At least ten counts were recorded for this clonotype. The target antigen is unknown. Overall study results and limits: Ubiquitous expanded tumor TCRs were seen in blood more at resection than at follow-up.

Trimming stripped 3 bases from V and 4 bases from J, with 14 bases between. The germline V gene has CDR1 SGHRS and CDR2 YFSETQ. The CDR3 consists of 14 residues. This specimen consisted of PBMCs, obtained at follow-up. This sequence joins TRBV5-1 and TRBJ2-7; tentative D call: TRBD1 (6 bases). This TCR came from a female donor with early-stage non-small cell lung cancer. The CDR3 nucleotides are TGCGCCAGCAGCTCGTCCCGGGACATTTACGAGCAGTACTTC. Its protein product is CASSSSRDIYEQYF. Based on the CDR3 plus reference TRBV5-1 and TRBJ2-7, the full variable domain is KAGVTQTPRYLIKTRGQQVTLSCSPISGHRSVSWYQQTPGQGLQFLFEYFSETQRNKGNFPGRFSGRQFSNSRSEMNVSTLELGDSALYLCASSSSRDIYEQYFGPGTRLTVT.